Each of the 21 T cell receptor beta chains below was sequenced from the same sample in a study of T cells in Graves' hyperthyroidism and ophthalmopathy. TCR beta CDR3 regions were amplified from RNA. Carried out on the TCR CDR3, a first-round RT-PCR used the HTBI primer set. TCRdb fed the multiplex PCR reads into MiXCR, producing one record per CDR3 protein. The table has roughly 800,000 distinct CDR3 sequences, 35% to 40% seen once. Source material: blood. The receptors shown here come from a man aged 18 to 29 with Graves' hyperthyroidism.

In its sample, this clonotype was seen many times. This chain connects TRBV29-1 to TRBJ2-2; 7 bases line up with TRBD1. The CDR3 spans 16 residues. The germline CDR1 and CDR2 sequences are SQVTM and ANQGSEA. V was clipped by 3 bases and J by 7 bases; unmatched bases: 14. The DNA of the CDR3 is TGCAGCGTTGATGGGCCGCCAGGGGGAAGTAGCGGGGAGCTGTTTTTT. Encoded protein: CSVDGPPGGSSGELFF.

This chain connects TRBV7-3 to TRBJ1-1; D remains ambiguous. Germline V gene sequence: CDR1 SGHTA, CDR2 FQGTGA. This CDR3 is built from 13 residues. The V end lost 6 bases, the J end lost 2 bases, and 10 bases lay between the germline ends. As DNA, the CDR3 is TGTGCCAGCAGGCGTTTAGGAAACACTGAAGCTTTCTTT. It specifies CASRRLGNTEAFF.

The rearrangement joins TRBV7-6 to TRBJ2-7; unclear D gene. The CDR3 has 15 residues. CDR1 and CDR2 from the germline V gene are SGHVS and FNYEAQ. The V and J ends lost 5 bases and 0 bases respectively, with 14 bases between them. CDR3 in amino acids: CASSESSSSSYEQYF. The CDR3 nucleotides read TGTGCCAGCAGCGAATCATCTTCTAGCTCCTACGAGCAGTACTTC.

The chain recombines TRBV5-6 with TRBJ1-4; no clear D. Germline V gene sequence: CDR1 SGHDT, CDR2 YYEEEE. This CDR3 region has 15 residues. With 4 bases removed from V and 8 bases from J, the gap between germline ends came to 18 bases. The CDR3 DNA is TGTGCCAGCAGCATGGAGGCTGGACGATGGGAAAAACTGTTTTTT. Protein: CASSMEAGRWEKLFF.

This clonotype appeared many times. The chain links TRBV29-1 to TRBJ2-7, with D perhaps TRBD1 (6 bases). The CDR3 runs 15 residues. V lost 5 bases to trimming and J lost 3 bases, with 20 bases between them. In germline, CDR1 is SQVTM, CDR2 ANQGSEA. The CDR3 nucleotides are TGCAGCGTTCGGTGGGCCAACAGGGTCAACTACGAGCAGTACTTC. This encodes CSVRWANRVNYEQYF.

The chain employs TRBV30 and TRBJ1-5; D possibly corresponds to TRBD1 (6 bases). CDR3 length equals 14 residues. Trimming took 1 base from V and 7 from J, leaving 14 bases between them. Looked up from germline, CDR1 is GTSNPN and CDR2 is SVGIG (reference sequence). The CDR3 is CAWSGDRYRQPQHF. The CDR3 DNA follows: TGTGCCTGGAGTGGCGACAGGTATCGACAGCCCCAGCATTTT.

The genes are TRBV20-1 and TRBJ1-3; D might be TRBD1 (6 bases). This CDR3 region has 18 residues. V was shortened by 0 bases and J by 8 bases, with 26 bases between the two germline ends. From germline, CDR1 is DFQATT and CDR2 SNEGSKA (reference sequence). CDR3 residues: CSARDPGGQQGGLHTIYF. DNA of the CDR3: TGCAGTGCTAGAGATCCCGGCGGCCAACAGGGAGGCTTGCACACCATATATTTT.

This clonotype was picked up many times. The chain links TRBV29-1 to TRBJ1-1; maybe TRBD1 (6 bases). Per the germline V gene, CDR1 is SQVTM and CDR2 is ANQGSEA. This CDR3 is 12 amino acids long. V was trimmed by 6 bases and J by 3 bases, leaving 11 bases between them. The CDR3 coding sequence is TGCAGCGTCCCGGGGGGCCACACTGAAGCTTTCTTT. As protein: CSVPGGHTEAFF.

This sequence joins TRBV7-9 and TRBJ2-5, with 8 bases identical to TRBD1. The CDR3 contains 15 residues. The V and J ends lost 4 bases and 2 bases, in that order; junction bases with no gene match: 6. Germline lookup yields CDR1 SEHNR and CDR2 FQNEAQ (reference sequence). In DNA form, the CDR3 reads TGTGCCAGCAGCTCGACAGGGGCCTTACAAGAGACCCAGTACTTC. Residues: CASSSTGALQETQYF.

The chain joins TRBV5-6 to TRBJ1-4; D gene uncertain. The CDR3 is made up of 14 amino acids. Germline V gene data show CDR1 as SGHDT and CDR2 as YYEEEE. V gave up 1 base and J gave up 5 bases, with 9 bases separating them. In DNA, the CDR3 is TGTGCCAGCAGCTTGCGCCACGGGAATGAAAAACTGTTTTTT. Protein sequence: CASSLRHGNEKLFF.

Many counts were recorded for this clonotype. The chain joins TRBV25-1 to TRBJ1-6, with 9 nucleotides matching TRBD1. With 8 bases clipped from V and 6 bases from J, the junction kept 8 bases outside the gene matches. The CDR3 runs 15 residues. CDR1 is MGHDK, CDR2 SYGVNS, per germline. CDR3 amino acids: CASGQQGQGNSPLHF. CDR3 nucleotides: TGTGCCAGCGGACAACAGGGACAGGGTAATTCACCCCTCCACTTT.

This clonotype was recorded at least ten times. This chain joins TRBV7-9 and TRBJ1-5, with 7 bases matching TRBD1. V lost 5 bases to trimming and J lost 4 bases; unmatched junction nucleotides: 5. The CDR3 has 14 residues. CDR1 and CDR2 (germline): SEHNR, FQNEAQ (reference sequence). CDR3 sequence (DNA): TGTGCCAGCAGCCCGACAGGGAGTAATCAGCCCCAGCATTTT. Protein: CASSPTGSNQPQHF.

This clonotype was detected many times. In DNA form, the CDR3 reads TGTGCCATCAGTGAGTCGGTGTTGCAGGGTTCACCCCTCCACTTT. Translation: CAISESVLQGSPLHF. V and J are TRBV10-3 and TRBJ1-6, with D perhaps TRBD1 (5 bases). Per the germline V gene, CDR1 is ENHRY and CDR2 is SYGVKD. With 0 bases removed from V and 9 bases from J, the gap between germline ends came to 12 bases. The CDR3 covers 15 residues.

This clonotype was observed many times. The V call is TRBV29-1, the J call TRBJ1-1; no clear D gene. Looked up from germline, CDR1 is SQVTM and CDR2 is ANQGSEA. V dropped 6 bases and J dropped 2 bases, with 10 bases sitting between them. The CDR3 runs 12 residues. The CDR3 here is CSVSLQNTEAFF. CDR3 in DNA: TGCAGCGTCTCCCTCCAAAACACTGAAGCTTTCTTT. Full variable domain (rest looked up from reference TRBV29-1 and TRBJ1-1): SAVISQKPSRDICQRGTSLTIQCQVDSQVTMMFWYRQQPGQSLTLIATANQGSEATYESGFVIDKFPISRPNLTFSTLTVSNMSPEDSSIYLCSVSLQNTEAFFGQGTRLTVV.

This sequence joins TRBV2 and TRBJ2-3, with 7 bases fitting TRBD1. Unmatched junction bases numbered 6, after V lost 5 bases and J lost 4 bases. The CDR3 has 14 residues. Germline assignment: CDR1 SNHLY and CDR2 FYNNEI. The CDR3 loop is CASSPGTDSDTQYF. CDR3 nucleotides: TGTGCCAGCAGTCCCGGGACAGACTCAGATACGCAGTATTTT.

This chain connects TRBV25-1 to TRBJ2-6, with 8 nucleotides matching TRBD1. Trimming at V came to 8 bases and at J to 1 base, leaving 7 bases not matched to a gene. This CDR3 comprises 16 residues. Germline CDR1 is MGHDK and CDR2 is SYGVNS. CDR3 nucleotide sequence: TGTGCCAGCGGTGTCACAGGGGGGTCTGGGGCCAACGTCCTGACTTTC. It yields the protein CASGVTGGSGANVLTF.

The sample holds many counts of this clonotype. The V gene is TRBV28, the J gene TRBJ2-7; D is perhaps TRBD1 (6 bases). Germline CDR1 MDHEN, CDR2 SYDVKM. Trimming took off 4 bases at V and 7 bases at J, with 11 bases between the two ends. CDR3 length equals 12 residues. CDR3 loop: CASSSGHKEQYF. DNA of the CDR3: TGTGCCAGCAGTTCGGGACATAAAGAGCAGTACTTC.

This clonotype was picked up many times. The rearrangement joins TRBV2 to TRBJ1-2; D possibly corresponds to TRBD1 (6 bases). V was clipped by 4 bases and J by 6 bases, with 15 bases between them. In germline, CDR1 is SNHLY, CDR2 FYNNEI. The CDR3 loop spans 14 amino acids. CDR3 sequence (DNA): TGTGCCAGCAGTGCACACAGGGTAATGGATGGCTACACCTTC. Translated, it gives CASSAHRVMDGYTF.

This chain joins TRBV2 and TRBJ1-2, with 10 bases lining up with TRBD1. The junction had 22 bases not matched to a gene; V was cut back by 10 bases and J by 5 bases. Germline values: CDR1 SNHLY, CDR2 FYNNEI. The CDR3 is 18 amino acids. CDR3 DNA sequence: TGTGCCACTCCAAGCGTTGAGGGGACAGGGGTGAGTGGGTATGGCTACACCTTC. Translating it yields CATPSVEGTGVSGYGYTF.

The gene calls are TRBV5-8 and TRBJ1-2, with D possibly TRBD1 on 5 matching bases. V shed 4 bases and J shed 8 bases, with 15 bases lying between them. The CDR3 runs to 13 residues. The germline V gene encodes CDR1 SGHTS and CDR2 YDEGEE. The chain's CDR3 is CASSDRDSPGYTF. The DNA for the CDR3 is TGTGCCAGCAGCGATCGGGACTCTCCAGGCTACACCTTC.

The chain couples TRBV15 to TRBJ2-5; D remains unclear. Trimming took 3 bases from V and 11 from J, leaving 13 bases between them. Looked up from germline, CDR1 is LNHNV and CDR2 is YYDKDF (reference sequence). The CDR3 runs 12 residues. The CDR3 sequence is CATSSGWGTQYF. In DNA form, the CDR3 reads TGTGCCACCAGCAGTGGGTGGGGAACTCAGTACTTC.